This T cell receptor beta chain was identified during a study of T cell repertoires in ileal Crohn's disease. Study details: Operated complications were stricturing disease (about 60%) and penetrating disease (39%).

With 6 bases clipped from V and 0 bases from J, the junction kept 3 bases outside the gene matches. Per germline, CDR1 SEHNR and CDR2 FQNEAQ (reference sequence). The CDR3 has 15 amino acids. Using immunoSEQ multiplex PCR, the repertoire was profiled, and TCRdb retains in-frame clones only, with some absent. The sample carries roughly 31,000 clones, around four fifths recorded once. The table lists this clone with a count of one. The chain carries TRBV7-9 and TRBJ1-4; 8 positions match TRBD1. Material for sequencing was ileal tissue. The sequence was obtained from an adult with Crohn's disease. The CDR3 DNA sequence: TGTGCCAGCAGTTCGGGACAGGCAACTAATGAAAAACTGTTTTTT. This translates into CASSSGQATNEKLFF.